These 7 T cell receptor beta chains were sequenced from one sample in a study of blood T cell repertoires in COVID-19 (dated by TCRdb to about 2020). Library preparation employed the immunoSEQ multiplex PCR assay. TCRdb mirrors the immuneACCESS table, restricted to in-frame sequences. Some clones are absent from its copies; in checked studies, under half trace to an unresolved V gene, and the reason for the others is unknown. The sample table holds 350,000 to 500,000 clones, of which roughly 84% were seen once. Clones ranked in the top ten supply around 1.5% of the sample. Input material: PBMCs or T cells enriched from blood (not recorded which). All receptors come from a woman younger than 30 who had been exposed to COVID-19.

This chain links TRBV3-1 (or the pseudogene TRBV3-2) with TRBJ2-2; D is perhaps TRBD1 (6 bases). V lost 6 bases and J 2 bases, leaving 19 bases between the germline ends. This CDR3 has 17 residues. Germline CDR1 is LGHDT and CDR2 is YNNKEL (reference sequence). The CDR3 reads CASRVQGRLTNTGELFF. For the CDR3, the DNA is TGTGCCAGCAGAGTACAGGGCCGACTAACCAACACCGGGGAGCTGTTTTTT.

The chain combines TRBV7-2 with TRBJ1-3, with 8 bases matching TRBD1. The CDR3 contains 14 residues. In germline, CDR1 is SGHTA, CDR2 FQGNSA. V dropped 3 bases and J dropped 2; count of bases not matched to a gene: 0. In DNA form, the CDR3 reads TGTGCCAGCAGCTTGGACAGGGCTGGAAACACCATATATTTT. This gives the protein CASSLDRAGNTIYF.

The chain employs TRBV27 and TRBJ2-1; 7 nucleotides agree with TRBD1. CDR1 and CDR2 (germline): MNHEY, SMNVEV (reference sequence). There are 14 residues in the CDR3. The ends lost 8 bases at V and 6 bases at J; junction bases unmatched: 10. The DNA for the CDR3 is TGTGCCAGCGGACGACAGGGTCTATCCAATGAGCAGTTCTTC. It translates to CASGRQGLSNEQFF.

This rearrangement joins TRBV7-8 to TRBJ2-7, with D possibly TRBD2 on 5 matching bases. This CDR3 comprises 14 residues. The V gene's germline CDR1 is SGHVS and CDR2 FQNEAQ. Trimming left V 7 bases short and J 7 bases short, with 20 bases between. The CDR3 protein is CASTEYSGSGEQYF. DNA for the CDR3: TGTGCCAGCACCGAATACAGTGGGTCGGGGGAGCAGTACTTC.

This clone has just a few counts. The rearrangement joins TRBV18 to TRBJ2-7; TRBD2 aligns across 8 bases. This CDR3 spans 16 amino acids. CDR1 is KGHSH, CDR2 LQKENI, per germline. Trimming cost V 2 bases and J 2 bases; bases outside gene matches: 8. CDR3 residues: CASSPGGAGGTYEQYF. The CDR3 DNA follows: TGTGCCAGCTCACCAGGGGGGGCGGGAGGAACCTACGAGCAGTACTTC.

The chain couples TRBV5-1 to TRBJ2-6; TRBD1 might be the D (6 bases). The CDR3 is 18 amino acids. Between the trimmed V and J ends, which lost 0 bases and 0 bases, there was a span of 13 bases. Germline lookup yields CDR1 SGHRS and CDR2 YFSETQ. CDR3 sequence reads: CASSLAPGVFSGANVLTF. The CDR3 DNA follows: TGCGCCAGCAGCTTGGCCCCAGGGGTCTTCTCTGGGGCCAACGTCCTGACTTTC.

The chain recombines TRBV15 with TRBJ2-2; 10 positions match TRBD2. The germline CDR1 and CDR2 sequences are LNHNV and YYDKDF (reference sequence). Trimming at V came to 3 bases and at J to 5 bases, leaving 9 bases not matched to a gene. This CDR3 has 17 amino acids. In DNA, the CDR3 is TGTGCCACCAGCAGTCCAGGGACTAGCGTAACAACCGGGGAGCTGTTTTTT. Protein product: CATSSPGTSVTTGELFF.